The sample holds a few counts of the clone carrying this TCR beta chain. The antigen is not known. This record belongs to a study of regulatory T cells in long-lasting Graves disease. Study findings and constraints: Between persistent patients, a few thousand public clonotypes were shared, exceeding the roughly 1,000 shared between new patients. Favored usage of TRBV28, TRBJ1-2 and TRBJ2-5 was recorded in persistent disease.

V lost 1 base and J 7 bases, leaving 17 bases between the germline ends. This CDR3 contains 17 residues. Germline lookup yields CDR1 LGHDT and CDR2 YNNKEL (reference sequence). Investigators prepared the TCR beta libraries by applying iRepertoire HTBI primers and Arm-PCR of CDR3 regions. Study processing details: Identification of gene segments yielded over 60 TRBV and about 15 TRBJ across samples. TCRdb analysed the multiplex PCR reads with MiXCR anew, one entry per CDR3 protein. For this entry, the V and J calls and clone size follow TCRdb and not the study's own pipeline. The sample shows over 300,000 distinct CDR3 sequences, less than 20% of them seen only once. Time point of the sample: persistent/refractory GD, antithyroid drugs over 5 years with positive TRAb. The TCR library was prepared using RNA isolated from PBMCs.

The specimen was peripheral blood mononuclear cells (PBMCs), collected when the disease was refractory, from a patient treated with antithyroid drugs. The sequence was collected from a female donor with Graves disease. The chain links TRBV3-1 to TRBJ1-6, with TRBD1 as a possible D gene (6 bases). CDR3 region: CASSQGFWGGGNSPLHF. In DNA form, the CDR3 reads TGTGCCAGCAGCCAAGGTTTTTGGGGAGGGGGAAATTCACCCCTCCACTTT.